This T cell receptor beta chain derives from a study of blood T cell repertoires in COVID-19. Study summary: Samples came from the United States, Italy and Spain, spanning acute and convalescent COVID-19. From T cells, B-cell-depleted T cells, or PBMCs came the material, which was cDNA or gDNA.

Source study methods: Quantification of nucleated cells was approximated via reference gene primer amplification. The table came from immunoSEQ multiplex PCR; TCRdb's copy has only in-frame clones and leaves some out. Clone size and V and J calls were adopted from that table, with D and trimming inferred from the DNA. In the table there are about 89,000 clones, about four fifths of which are singletons. The germline gives CDR1 MNHEY, CDR2 SVGEGT. The CDR3 sequence is 12 residues long. V lost 4 bases to trimming and J lost 11 bases; unmatched junction nucleotides: 5. Those enrolled in Seattle joined during active infection and were followed longitudinally afterward.

The sequence came from a man in his 70s with COVID-19, enrolled during active disease. The sample consisted of peripheral blood. The rearrangement uses TRBV6-2 or TRBV6-3 and TRBJ2-5, with 9 bases matching TRBD2. The CDR3 is CASSSTSGVQYF. CDR3 sequence (DNA): TGTGCCAGCAGTTCGACTAGCGGAGTGCAGTACTTC.